The subject of this entry is one T cell receptor (beta chain). Its antigen remains unknown. This sample was taken from a study of monozygotic twins with inflammatory bowel disease. Study-wide results and caveats: IBD patients had lower TCRbeta diversity (inverse Simpson) than healthy co-twins. The data offered no way to tell different T cell subtypes apart.

Per sample, reverse transcription was split into eight reactions. PCR of TCRalpha and TCRbeta cDNA was nested, with two rounds of 16 and 9 cycles. With the 5' RACE reads reprocessed, TCRdb shows one record per CDR3 protein and no DNA. The sample yields 140,000 to 150,000 distinct CDR3 sequences, of which the top ten take up 0.95% to 1.5%. This CDR3 has 16 residues. Germline V lookup: CDR1 SGHRS, CDR2 YFSETQ. The sequence derives from a human donor with ulcerative colitis or Crohn's disease, or a healthy co-twin of an affected twin (not recorded which). Sequenced input: blood. The chain carries TRBV5-1 and TRBJ1-1; the TCRdb D gene call, TRBD1, has no DNA to confirm it. The CDR3 loop is CASSPGWQGVFAEAFF.